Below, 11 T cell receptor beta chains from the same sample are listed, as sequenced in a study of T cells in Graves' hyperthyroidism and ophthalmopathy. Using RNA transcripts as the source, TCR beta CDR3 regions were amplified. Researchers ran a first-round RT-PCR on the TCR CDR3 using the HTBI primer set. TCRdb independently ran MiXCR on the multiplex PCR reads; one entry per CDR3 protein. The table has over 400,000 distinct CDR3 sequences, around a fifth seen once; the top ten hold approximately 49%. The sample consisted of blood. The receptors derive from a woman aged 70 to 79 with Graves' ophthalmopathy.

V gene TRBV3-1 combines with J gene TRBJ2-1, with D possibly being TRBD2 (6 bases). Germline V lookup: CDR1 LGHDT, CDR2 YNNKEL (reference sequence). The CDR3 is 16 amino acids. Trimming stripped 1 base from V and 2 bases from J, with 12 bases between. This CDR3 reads CASSQVGWTTYNEQFF. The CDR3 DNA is TGTGCCAGCAGCCAAGTCGGTTGGACTACCTACAATGAGCAGTTCTTC.

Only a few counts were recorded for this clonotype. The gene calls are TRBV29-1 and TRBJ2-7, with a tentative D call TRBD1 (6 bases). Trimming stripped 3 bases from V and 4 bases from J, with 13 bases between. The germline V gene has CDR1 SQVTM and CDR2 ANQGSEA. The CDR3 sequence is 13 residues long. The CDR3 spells CSVDQGTGYEQYF. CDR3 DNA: TGCAGCGTTGACCAGGGGACGGGGTACGAGCAGTACTTC.

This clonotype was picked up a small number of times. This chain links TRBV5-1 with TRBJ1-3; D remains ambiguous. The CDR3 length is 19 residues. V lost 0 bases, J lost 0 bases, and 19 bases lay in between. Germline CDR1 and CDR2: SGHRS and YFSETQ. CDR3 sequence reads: CASSLDGFSPFDSGNTIYF. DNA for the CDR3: TGCGCCAGCAGCTTGGACGGCTTTAGCCCCTTCGACTCTGGAAACACCATATATTTT.

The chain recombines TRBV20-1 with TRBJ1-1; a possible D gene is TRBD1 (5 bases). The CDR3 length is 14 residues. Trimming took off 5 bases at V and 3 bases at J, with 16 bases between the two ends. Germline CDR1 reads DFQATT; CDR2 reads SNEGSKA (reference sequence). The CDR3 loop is CSAEPTEFDTEAFF. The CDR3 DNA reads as TGCAGTGCTGAGCCGACAGAGTTCGACACTGAAGCTTTCTTT.

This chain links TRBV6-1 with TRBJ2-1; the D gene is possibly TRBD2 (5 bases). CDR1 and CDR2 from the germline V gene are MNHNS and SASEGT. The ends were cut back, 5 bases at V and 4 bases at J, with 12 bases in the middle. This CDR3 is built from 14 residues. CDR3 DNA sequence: TGTGCCAGCAGTCCGCCCCGGGGATACAATGAGCAGTTCTTC. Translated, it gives CASSPPRGYNEQFF.

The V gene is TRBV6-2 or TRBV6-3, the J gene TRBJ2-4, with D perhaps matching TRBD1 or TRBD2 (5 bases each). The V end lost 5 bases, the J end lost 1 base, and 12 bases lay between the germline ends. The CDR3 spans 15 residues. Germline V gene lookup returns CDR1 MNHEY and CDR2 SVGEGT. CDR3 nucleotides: TGTGCCAGCAGTCGGCCGGGGCGGGCCAAAAACATTCAGTACTTC. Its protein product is CASSRPGRAKNIQYF.

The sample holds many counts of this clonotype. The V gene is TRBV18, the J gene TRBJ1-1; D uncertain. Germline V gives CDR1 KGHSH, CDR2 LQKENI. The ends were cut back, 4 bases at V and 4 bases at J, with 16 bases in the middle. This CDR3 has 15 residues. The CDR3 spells CASSLRGGMVTEAFF. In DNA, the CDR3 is TGTGCCAGCTCACTTCGAGGAGGGATGGTCACTGAAGCTTTCTTT.

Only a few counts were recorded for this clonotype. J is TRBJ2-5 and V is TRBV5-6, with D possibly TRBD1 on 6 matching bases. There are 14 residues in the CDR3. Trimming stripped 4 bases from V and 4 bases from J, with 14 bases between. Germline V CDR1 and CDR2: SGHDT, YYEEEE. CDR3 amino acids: CASSKEGGRETQYF. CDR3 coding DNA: TGTGCCAGCAGCAAAGAAGGGGGAAGAGAGACCCAGTACTTC.

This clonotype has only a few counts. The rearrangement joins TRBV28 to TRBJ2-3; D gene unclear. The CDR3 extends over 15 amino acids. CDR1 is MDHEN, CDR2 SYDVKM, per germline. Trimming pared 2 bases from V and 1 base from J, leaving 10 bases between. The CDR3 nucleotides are TGTGCCAGCAGTTTAATTGGGCCGGGCACAGATACGCAGTATTTT. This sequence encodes CASSLIGPGTDTQYF.

The CDR3 loop is CSVEKGTTLGIQYF. CDR3 nucleotides: TGCAGCGTTGAAAAGGGGACTACCCTGGGGATTCAGTACTTC. This chain uses TRBV29-1 with TRBJ2-4; TRBD2 matches at 7 bases. Germline values: CDR1 SQVTM, CDR2 ANQGSEA. V gave up 2 bases and J gave up 10 bases; unmatched junction bases: 11. The CDR3 has 14 amino acids.

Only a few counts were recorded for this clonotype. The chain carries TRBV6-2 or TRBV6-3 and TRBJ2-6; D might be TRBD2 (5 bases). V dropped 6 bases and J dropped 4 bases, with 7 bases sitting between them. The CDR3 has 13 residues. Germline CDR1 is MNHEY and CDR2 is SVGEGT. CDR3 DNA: TGTGCCAGCAGACCGGGAGGGGCCAACGTCCTGACTTTC. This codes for CASRPGGANVLTF.